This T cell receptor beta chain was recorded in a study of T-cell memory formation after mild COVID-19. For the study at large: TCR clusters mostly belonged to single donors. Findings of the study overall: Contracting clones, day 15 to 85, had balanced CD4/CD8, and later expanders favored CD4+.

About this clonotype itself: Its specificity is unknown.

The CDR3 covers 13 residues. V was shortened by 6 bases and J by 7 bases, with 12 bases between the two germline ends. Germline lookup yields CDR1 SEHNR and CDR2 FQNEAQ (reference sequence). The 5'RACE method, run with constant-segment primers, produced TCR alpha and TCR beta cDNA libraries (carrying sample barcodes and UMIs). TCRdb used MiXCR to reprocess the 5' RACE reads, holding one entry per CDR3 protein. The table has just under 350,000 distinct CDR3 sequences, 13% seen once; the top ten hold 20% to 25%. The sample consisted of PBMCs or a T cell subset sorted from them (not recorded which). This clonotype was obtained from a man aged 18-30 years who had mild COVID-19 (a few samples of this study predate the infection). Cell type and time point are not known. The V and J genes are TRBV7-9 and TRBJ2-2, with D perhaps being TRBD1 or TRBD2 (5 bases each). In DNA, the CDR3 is TGTGCCAGCAGTTTTGAGGGGTTCGGGGAGCTGTTTTTT. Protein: CASSFEGFGELFF.